These T cell receptor beta chains were read from a single sample in a study of T-cell reconstitution after alpha-beta-depleted transplantation in children. Each CDR3 protein is one row after TCRdb ran MiXCR on the PCR reads. The data contain hundreds of thousands of distinct CDR3 sequences, under 30% of them singletons. Sequenced here: PBMCs, mostly from graft donor cells, sampled 360 days after TCRalphabeta/CD19-depleted stem cell transplant. These receptors originate from a boy under two years old who had a stem cell transplant for acute myeloid leukemia, so the T cells may come from the graft donor. Both conserved end residues are part of each CDR3. A D gene is named only where the DNA matches it firmly. Size tells how often a clone was seen (once, few, many) or the class of an expanded clone, and some rows leave it out.

TRBJ1-2 | once | TRBV20-1 | - | TGCAGTGCTAGGGCGGACACTCCCTATGGCTACACCTTC | CSARADTPYGYTF
TRBJ2-2 | few | TRBV28 | - | TGTGCCAGCAGTTTACTCGGTGGTTTGGTCACCGGGGAGCTGTTTTTT | CASSLLGGLVTGELFF
TRBJ2-7 | many | TRBV7-9 | TRBD2 | TGTGCCAGCAGGGGATCGACTAGCGGCCACGAGCAGTACTTC | CASRGSTSGHEQYF
TRBJ2-7 | - | TRBV30 | - | TGTGCCTGGAGGTTTGGTGAACAGGGCTACGAGCAGTACTTC | CAWRFGEQGYEQYF
TRBJ2-1 | - | TRBV12-3/TRBV12-4 | - | TGTGCCAGCAGTTTAGTAGGAATCCCCCACAATGAGCAGTTCTTC | CASSLVGIPHNEQFF
TRBJ2-7 | many | TRBV12-3/TRBV12-4 | - | TGTGCCAGCAGTTTAGCTCCTTACGAGCAGTACTTC | CASSLAPYEQYF
TRBJ2-7 | few | TRBV6-1 | TRBD1 | TGTGCCAGCAGTATTGTCGGGACAGGGAAGCCCCACGAGCAGTACTTC | CASSIVGTGKPHEQYF
TRBJ1-5 | - | TRBV15 | TRBD1 | TGTGCCACCAGCCGGGACAGGGGTGTTCTAAGCAATCAGCCCCAGCATTTT | CATSRDRGVLSNQPQHF
TRBJ2-1 | - | TRBV29-1 | TRBD2 | TGCAGCGTTGAAGCGATAGCGGGGGGGACGTCCGATGAGCAGTTCTTC | CSVEAIAGGTSDEQFF
TRBJ2-3 | many | TRBV9 | TRBD2 | TGTGCCAGCAGCGTAGCACCGGGGGGTATAACAGATACGCAGTATTTT | CASSVAPGGITDTQYF
TRBJ1-1 | - | TRBV14 | - | TGTGCCAGCAGCCGAGCCTTAACTGAAGCTTTCTTT | CASSRALTEAFF
TRBJ2-7 | once | TRBV7-9 | TRBD1 | TGTGCCAGCAGTAACCGGGACAGGGACCACGAGCAGTACTTC | CASSNRDRDHEQYF
TRBJ2-1 | many | TRBV20-1 | - | TGCAGTGCTAGAGATCGGGGCGTAGAAAATGAGCAGTTCTTC | CSARDRGVENEQFF
TRBJ1-4 | - | TRBV20-1 | TRBD1 | TGCAGTGCTAGAGATAGCGGGACAGTGAATGAAAAACTGTTTTTT | CSARDSGTVNEKLFF
TRBJ1-1 | many | TRBV12-3/TRBV12-4 | TRBD1 | TGTGCCAGCAGTTCAGGGGGCACGGACACTGAAGCTTTCTTT | CASSSGGTDTEAFF
TRBJ2-1 | - | TRBV20-1 | TRBD1 | TGCAGTGCTAGTAGAGGGGGCGGGTACAATGAGCAGTTCTTC | CSASRGGGYNEQFF
TRBJ2-5 | - | TRBV6-1 | - | TGTGCCAGCGCCCTACAGGCGGGGCGGGAGACCCAGTACTTC | CASALQAGRETQYF
TRBJ1-1 | - | TRBV6-1 | - | TGTGCCAGCGCACCGACTGAGAACACTGAAGCTTTCTTT | CASAPTENTEAFF
TRBJ1-1 | - | TRBV20-1 | TRBD1 | TGCAGTGCTGGGGACAGGGAAGACACTGAAGCTTTCTTT | CSAGDREDTEAFF
TRBJ2-3 | many | TRBV7-3 | TRBD2 | TGTGCCAGCAGCTTAGCGGGGGGGCTAGGCACAGATACGCAGTATTTT | CASSLAGGLGTDTQYF
TRBJ2-5 | many | TRBV29-1 | - | TGCAGCGCTAAGGGACGGTTTCAAGAGACCCAGTACTTC | CSAKGRFQETQYF
TRBJ2-5 | - | TRBV29-1 | TRBD2 | TGCAGCGTTGAGACTAGCGGGGAGGTACGGGAGACCCAGTACTTC | CSVETSGEVRETQYF
TRBJ2-3 | few | TRBV7-2 | - | TGTGCCAGCAGCTTAGTCTCGAGGGACGCGCAGTATTTT | CASSLVSRDAQYF
TRBJ2-5 | many | TRBV7-9 | TRBD2 | TGTGCCAGCAGCTTAGATCGGGGGGGAGTGGAGACCCAGTACTTC | CASSLDRGGVETQYF
TRBJ1-2 | few | TRBV4-3 | - | TGCGCCAGCAGCCAAGATCGGGGGGCCGATGGCTACACCTTC | CASSQDRGADGYTF
TRBJ2-3 | - | TRBV4-3 | - | TGCGCCAGCAGCCTGGACGGGGGATTCACAGATACGCAGTATTTT | CASSLDGGFTDTQYF
TRBJ1-2 | - | TRBV4-3 | TRBD1 | TGCGCCAGCAGCACAGGGACAGTGGATGGCTACACCTTC | CASSTGTVDGYTF
TRBJ2-3 | once | TRBV12-3/TRBV12-4 | - | TGTGCCAGCAGCCCGATAGGGGGGACAGATACGCAGTATTTT | CASSPIGGTDTQYF
TRBJ2-5 | - | TRBV20-1 | TRBD2 | TGCAGTGCTAGTGGACTAGCGGGGGGGAAACCTCAAGAGACCCAGTACTTC | CSASGLAGGKPQETQYF
TRBJ1-1 | many | TRBV12-3/TRBV12-4 | - | TGTGCCAGCAGCCCTCGGGACACTGAAGCTTTCTTT | CASSPRDTEAFF
TRBJ2-1 | few | TRBV6-2/TRBV6-3 | - | TGTGCCAGCAGAGCCACAGGTAACTCCTACAATGAGCAGTTCTTC | CASRATGNSYNEQFF
TRBJ1-1 | few | TRBV20-1 | TRBD1 | TGCAGTGCTGGGACAGGGCCATCCTTT | CSAGTGPSF
TRBJ1-1 | - | TRBV5-1 | TRBD1 | TGCGCCAGCAGCTCCACTGGGACAGCGAACACTGAAGCTTTCTTT | CASSSTGTANTEAFF
TRBJ1-5 | few | TRBV5-1 | - | TGCGCCAGCTCGTGGTACCAGCCCCAGCATTTT | CASSWYQPQHF
TRBJ1-4 | many | TRBV12-3/TRBV12-4 | TRBD1 | TGTGCCAGCAGTTTGGATCTCGGACAGGGAGGCGGCAATGAAAAACTGTTTTTT | CASSLDLGQGGGNEKLFF
TRBJ2-1 | - | TRBV4-3 | - | TGCGCCAGCAGCCAAGATGGGGGGCTTCCAGTCCCCTCCTACAATGAGCAGTTCTTC | CASSQDGGLPVPSYNEQFF
TRBJ2-7 | many | TRBV20-1 | TRBD2 | TGCAGTGCTAATCCTACTAGCGGGCTTTCCTACGAGCAGTACTTC | CSANPTSGLSYEQYF
TRBJ2-5 | many | TRBV29-1 | - | TGCAGCGTTGAGATCGGAGAGACCCAGTACTTC | CSVEIGETQYF
TRBJ1-2 | few | TRBV29-1 | - | TGCAGCGTGTTAATCGGACTAGCGGGAGGCTACACCTTC | CSVLIGLAGGYTF
TRBJ2-3 | - | TRBV24-1 | TRBD1 | TGTGCCACCAGTGATTCCGAACCCAAAGGGACAGAAACAGATACGCAGTATTTT | CATSDSEPKGTETDTQYF
TRBJ2-3 | few | TRBV24-1 | - | TGTGCCACCAGTGATTTCCGGGCCCAGGCTGATACGCAGTATTTT | CATSDFRAQADTQYF
TRBJ2-7 | once | TRBV9 | - | TGTGCCAGCAGCGCGAGTAGCGGATCCTCCTACGAGCAGTACTTC | CASSASSGSSYEQYF
TRBJ2-3 | many | TRBV24-1 | - | TGTGCCACCAGTGGGTCTCACACAGATACGCAGTATTTT | CATSGSHTDTQYF
TRBJ2-5 | many | TRBV20-1 | TRBD2 | TGCAGTGCTACATCAGGACTAGCGGGGGCTGAGACCCAGTACTTC | CSATSGLAGAETQYF
TRBJ1-2 | many | TRBV4-3 | - | TGCGCCAGCAGCCAAGACTCATTCGCAGGGGTGGGCTACACCTTC | CASSQDSFAGVGYTF
TRBJ2-1 | - | TRBV6-6 | - | TGTGCCAGCAGTATGACCCTCAATGAGCAGTTCTTC | CASSMTLNEQFF
TRBJ2-7 | - | TRBV5-1 | - | TGCGCCAGCAGCCGACAGGTTGAGGGCGAGCAGTACTTC | CASSRQVEGEQYF
TRBJ2-1 | few | TRBV6-5 | TRBD2 | TGTGCCAGCAGTTACTCGTCCCTAGCGGGGGCTATAGAGTTCTTC | CASSYSSLAGAIEFF
TRBJ1-4 | many | TRBV18 | - | TGTGCCAGCTCACCACGGGGGACGAATGAAAAACTGTTTTTT | CASSPRGTNEKLFF
TRBJ2-1 | few | TRBV20-1 | - | TGCAGTGCCGCCTGGGCGGGGTCCTACAATGAGCAGTTCTTC | CSAAWAGSYNEQFF
TRBJ1-6 | - | TRBV20-1 | TRBD1 | TGCAGTGCTAGCCCGGACAGGGGTTCACCCCTCCACTTT | CSASPDRGSPLHF
TRBJ2-3 | many | TRBV20-1 | TRBD2 | TGCAGTGCCCGTTTTTTCCCCAACTTGATAGCGGGGGCCAGCACAGATACGCAGTATTTT | CSARFFPNLIAGASTDTQYF
TRBJ2-1 | few | TRBV20-1 | - | TGCAGTGCTAGGGAGGATCTTGAGCAGTTCTTC | CSAREDLEQFF